The clone carrying this TCR beta chain appeared many times. Its antigen is still unknown. This record belongs to a study of Ad26.COV2.S vaccination and SARS-CoV-2 variants. Overall study: Ad26.COV2.S shots went into the muscle once or twice, 56 days apart. Study results and limitations: A substantial breadth of spike-specific CD8+ and CD4+ T cell responses after vaccination has been reported. Quantification of TCR breadth and depth may have yielded underestimates of total T cell responses.

Treatment here: some 20 received Ad26.COV2.S at low or high dose, single or two shots; roughly five received placebo; per-sample allocation not given. The investigators took samples on day 63 after the first vaccine or placebo injection. Cohort 1b enrolled adults aged 18-55 years in Boston. Method: immunoSEQ multiplex PCR; TCRdb's copy keeps in-frame clones and lacks some. Here the sample spans fewer than 800,000 clones, roughly 90% being singletons. This TCR came from a person between 18 and 59 years old who received the Ad26.COV2.S COVID-19 vaccine or a placebo. Sequenced material: peripheral blood, taken in a trial of Ad26.COV2.S vaccine versus placebo.

The CDR3, as DNA: TGTGCCAGCAGCTTTGATCAGGGGTGGTCCAATGAGCAGTTCTTC. Encoded protein: CASSFDQGWSNEQFF. This chain links TRBV5-6 with TRBJ2-1; possible D gene TRBD1, 6 bases. The V and J ends lost 2 bases and 6 bases respectively, with 15 bases between them. This CDR3 has 15 amino acids. Germline CDR1 SGHDT, CDR2 YYEEEE.